This T cell receptor (beta chain) appears in the sequencing data of a study of shared clonotypes between healthy human individuals. Study overall: Three plates each covered CD4 naive and memory; CD8 naive two, CD8 memory one.

Trimming removed 6 bases at V and 2 bases at J, with 23 bases between. This CDR3 contains 17 residues. The germline CDR1 and CDR2 sequences are MNHEY and SMNVEV (reference sequence). Study-level results: Researchers sampled blood only, noting tissue repertoires likely differ.

The assay was immunoSEQ multiplex PCR, and TCRdb's table has in-frame clones only and misses some. In the table there are 2,500,000 or so clones, around nine tenths of which are singletons. To note about this clone: Its target is unknown.

The rearrangement uses TRBV27 and TRBJ2-7, with unresolved D. The origin of this receptor is a man between 18 and 29 years old in good health. The specimen was naive CD4+ T cells sorted from blood. As to subset: CD45RA+ positively selected. CDR3 loop: CASRKFRADPLTYEQYF. CDR3 DNA: TGTGCCAGCAGGAAATTTAGGGCAGACCCCCTTACCTACGAGCAGTACTTC.